The 18 T cell receptor beta chains below all came from one sample that was sequenced in a study of T cells in Graves' hyperthyroidism and ophthalmopathy. Amplified TCR beta CDR3 regions came from RNA transcripts. Primed by the HTBI set, a first-round RT-PCR was run on the TCR CDR3. Each CDR3 protein is one row after TCRdb ran MiXCR on the multiplex PCR reads. The sample records about 690,000 distinct CDR3 sequences, about 18% being singletons. Sequencing input: blood. All receptors derive from a man aged 50-59 years with Graves' hyperthyroidism.

This clonotype was recorded a few times. This chain joins TRBV20-1 and TRBJ2-1; D is uncertain. From germline, CDR1 is DFQATT and CDR2 SNEGSKA (reference sequence). The CDR3 is 17 residues long. With 0 bases removed from V and 1 base from J, the gap between germline ends came to 16 bases. CDR3 sequence: CSARDDFISGSYNEQFF. In nucleotides, the CDR3 is TGCAGTGCTAGAGATGACTTTATAAGTGGGTCCTACAATGAGCAGTTCTTC.

In this sample, this clonotype turned up many times. The gene calls are TRBV7-2 and TRBJ1-2; D is unresolved. Germline loops: CDR1 SGHTA, CDR2 FQGNSA. The CDR3 has 12 residues. Trimming took off 4 bases at V and 6 bases at J, with 9 bases between the two ends. The CDR3 loop reads CASSSQYDGYTF. Here the CDR3 DNA reads TGTGCCAGCAGCTCCCAGTACGATGGCTACACCTTC.

The chain links TRBV7-9 to TRBJ2-1; 8 positions agree with TRBD1. V shed 1 base, J shed 2 bases, and the junction held 10 bases outside the gene matches. Germline V gene data show CDR1 as SEHNR and CDR2 as FQNEAQ (reference sequence). The CDR3 runs 18 residues. CDR3 sequence: CASSLGLTGTGTYNEQFF. In DNA, the CDR3 is TGTGCCAGCAGCTTAGGGCTTACCGGGACAGGTACCTACAATGAGCAGTTCTTC.

This clonotype was seen only a few times. The genes are TRBV10-3 and TRBJ1-1; D unresolved. V lost 2 bases and J 7 bases, leaving 14 bases between the germline ends. Germline loops: CDR1 ENHRY, CDR2 SYGVKD. This CDR3 is built from 14 residues. The DNA of the CDR3 is TGTGCCATCAGTGAGAGCTTTCCGTATGTTGAAGCTTTCTTT. This sequence encodes CAISESFPYVEAFF.

This clonotype occurred many times. The V call is TRBV27, the J call TRBJ1-2; TRBD1 aligns across 9 bases. CDR1 is MNHEY and CDR2 is SMNVEV in the germline V gene (reference sequence). The CDR3 totals 14 residues. V was clipped by 6 bases and J by 7 bases; unmatched bases: 9. The CDR3 region has the DNA TGTGCCAGCAGACAACCCACAGGGGGCCGTGGCTACACCTTC. This codes for CASRQPTGGRGYTF.

The V call is TRBV24-1, the J call TRBJ1-1; the match to TRBD1 covers 7 bases. Trimming at V came to 3 bases and at J to 7 bases, leaving 4 bases not matched to a gene. Germline CDR1 is KGHDR and CDR2 is SFDVKD. The CDR3 sequence is 13 residues long. As DNA, the CDR3 is TGTGCCACCAGTGATCGCCGGGACAGTGAAGCTTTCTTT. This encodes CATSDRRDSEAFF.

The genes are TRBV29-1 and TRBJ1-4; TRBD1 might be the D (6 bases). This CDR3 region has 12 residues. The V gene's germline CDR1 is SQVTM and CDR2 ANQGSEA. V was pared by 7 bases and J by 7 bases, with 13 bases between. CDR3 bases: TGCAGCGCCACAGGGTTGGGTGAAAAACTGTTTTTT. This translates into CSATGLGEKLFF.

This clonotype came up many times. This chain connects TRBV9 to TRBJ2-5, with 8 bases aligning to TRBD2. The ends lost 4 bases at V and 4 bases at J; junction bases unmatched: 12. The CDR3 totals 16 residues. CDR1 and CDR2 (germline): SGDLS, YYNGEE. Here the CDR3 DNA reads TGTGCCAGCAGCCCTCTGAGCGGGAGATCGGGAGAGACCCAGTACTTC. Its protein product is CASSPLSGRSGETQYF.

This clonotype was seen at least ten times. The chain couples TRBV28 to TRBJ1-1; a weak D match, TRBD1 (5 bases). V lost 5 bases and J 4 bases, leaving 17 bases between the germline ends. This CDR3 is built from 15 residues. CDR1 and CDR2 from the germline V gene are MDHEN and SYDVKM. The CDR3 coding sequence is TGTGCCAGCAGTCCCCCGATGAGGGGCGGCACTGAAGCTTTCTTT. Encoded protein: CASSPPMRGGTEAFF. Full variable domain (remainder filled in from reference TRBV28 and TRBJ1-1): DVKVTQSSRYLVKRTGEKVFLECVQDMDHENMFWYRQDPGLGLRLIYFSYDVKMKEKGDIPEGYSVSREKKERFSLILESASTNQTSMYLCASSPPMRGGTEAFFGQGTRLTVV.

In this sample, this clonotype turned up a few times. The V gene is TRBV28, the J gene TRBJ2-2; D perhaps matches TRBD1 (6 bases). The CDR3 is 13 amino acids. Trimming shortened V by 11 bases and J by 0 bases, and 10 bases separated the two germline ends. Germline CDR1 reads MDHEN; CDR2 reads SYDVKM. Here the CDR3 DNA reads TGTGCCGTGAGGGGGTCGAACACCGGGGAGCTGTTTTTT. Amino acids: CAVRGSNTGELFF.

This clonotype turned up a few times. In DNA form, the CDR3 reads TGTGCCAGCAGCCACCAAGGTAGGAGGGACCATATCTCCTACAATGAGCAGTTCTTC. Protein product: CASSHQGRRDHISYNEQFF. This chain joins TRBV3-1 and TRBJ2-1, with a possible D match to TRBD2 (6 bases). This CDR3 has 19 residues. Trimming took off 3 bases at V and 0 bases at J, with 21 bases between the two ends. Germline CDR1 and CDR2: LGHDT and YNNKEL (reference sequence).

The sample holds many counts of this clonotype. This chain links TRBV7-2 with TRBJ2-7; 10 positions agree with TRBD2. Losses at the gene ends were 4 bases for V and 4 bases for J; bases not matched to a gene: 7. The CDR3 consists of 15 residues. Germline V CDR1 and CDR2: SGHTA, FQGNSA. The CDR3 region is CASSSLAGVDYEQYF. CDR3 nucleotides: TGTGCCAGCAGCTCTCTAGCGGGAGTAGATTACGAGCAGTACTTC.

This clonotype showed up many times. The J gene is TRBJ2-2, the V gene TRBV28; no definite D call. V lost 6 bases, J lost 1 base, and 6 bases lay in between. CDR1 is MDHEN, CDR2 SYDVKM, per germline. The CDR3 extends over 13 amino acids. CDR3 sequence reads: CASRQQNTGELFF. The CDR3 DNA sequence: TGTGCCAGCAGACAACAGAACACCGGGGAGCTGTTTTTT. Variable domain in full (rest from reference TRBV28 and TRBJ2-2): DVKVTQSSRYLVKRTGEKVFLECVQDMDHENMFWYRQDPGLGLRLIYFSYDVKMKEKGDIPEGYSVSREKKERFSLILESASTNQTSMYLCASRQQNTGELFFGEGSRLTVL.

This clonotype was recorded at least ten times. The V gene is TRBV27, the J gene TRBJ2-1; D tentatively fits TRBD1 or TRBD2 (6 bases each). The V end was cut by 1 base, the J end by 5 bases, with 12 bases between. Per germline, CDR1 MNHEY and CDR2 SMNVEV (reference sequence). This CDR3 spans 15 amino acids. CDR3 amino acids: CASSLFWRDNNEQFF. CDR3 nucleotides: TGTGCCAGCAGTTTATTCTGGCGGGACAACAATGAGCAGTTCTTC.

The chain combines TRBV19 with TRBJ2-1, with D hard to call. CDR1 and CDR2 (germline): LNHDA, SQIVND (reference sequence). This CDR3 has 14 amino acids. V was clipped by 3 bases and J by 3 bases, with 9 bases between them. The CDR3 spells CASSIPDSYNEQFF. CDR3 sequence (DNA): TGTGCCAGTAGTATCCCGGATAGCTACAATGAGCAGTTCTTC. Full variable domain (outside the CDR3, taken from reference TRBV19 and TRBJ2-1): DGGITQSPKYLFRKEGQNVTLSCEQNLNHDAMYWYRQDPGQGLRLIYYSQIVNDFQKGDIAEGYSVSREKKESFPLTVTSAQKNPTAFYLCASSIPDSYNEQFFGPGTRLTVL.

On this clonotype: A much larger clonotype is one base distant, so this may be a read error. This chain uses TRBV2 with TRBJ2-6; D unresolved. The CDR3 has 14 amino acids. Germline CDR1 is SNHLY and CDR2 is FYNNEI. V gave up 4 bases and J gave up 2 bases, with 6 bases separating them. The DNA of the CDR3 is TGTGCCAGCAGTGTAAGACCTGGGGCCAACGTCCTGACTTTC. This encodes CASSVRPGANVLTF.

CDR3: CASSYASGSYNEQFF. In nucleotides, the CDR3 is TGTGCCAGCAGCTACGCTAGCGGGAGCTACAATGAGCAGTTCTTC. This rearrangement joins TRBV7-6 to TRBJ2-1; TRBD2 agrees at 10 bases. The CDR3 is 15 amino acids. Germline V gene sequence: CDR1 SGHVS, CDR2 FNYEAQ. The junction had 3 bases not matched to a gene; V was cut back by 4 bases and J by 3 bases.

This clonotype was counted ten times or more. This chain joins TRBV27 and TRBJ2-5, with a possible D match to TRBD2 (5 bases). V was pared by 6 bases and J by 5 bases, with 13 bases between. Germline loops: CDR1 MNHEY, CDR2 SMNVEV (reference sequence). This CDR3 contains 13 residues. The chain's CDR3 is CASSLEGFETQYF. The CDR3 bases are TGTGCCAGCAGCTTAGAGGGCTTCGAGACCCAGTACTTC.